This T cell receptor beta chain was sequenced during a study of blood T cell dynamics during melanoma immunotherapy. Germline CDR1 is LNHNV and CDR2 is YYDKDF (reference sequence). The CDR3 sequence is 15 residues long. The time point denotes: pre-treatment baseline. One draw preceded checkpoint blockade; another followed its first cycle at week 3. Patients had no prior systemic cancer treatment, immunosuppressants or other active cancers. DNA loading was fixed at 300 to 350 ng for all bulk PBMC samples. This table comes from immunoSEQ multiplex PCR, and its TCRdb copy is limited to in-frame clones, with some not included. The profile covers approximately 15,000 clones, with 65% to 90% appearing a single time and about 7.6% taken by the ten largest. Study-wide results and limits: PBMC repertoires of eventual disease-control patients split at W3 into clonality or diversity gains.

Details on this clone: What it recognizes is unknown.

The rearrangement joins TRBV15 to TRBJ2-5; 8 bases agree with TRBD1. The J call may be mistaken, given a closer DNA end match to TRBJ2-7. The specimen comprised blood, sampled from a patient treated with checkpoint blockade. The clonotype comes from a human donor with melanoma. The CDR3 DNA is TGTGCCACCAGCAGCCCCGGGACAGGACACTACGAGCAGTACTTC. Translation: CATSSPGTGHYEQYF.